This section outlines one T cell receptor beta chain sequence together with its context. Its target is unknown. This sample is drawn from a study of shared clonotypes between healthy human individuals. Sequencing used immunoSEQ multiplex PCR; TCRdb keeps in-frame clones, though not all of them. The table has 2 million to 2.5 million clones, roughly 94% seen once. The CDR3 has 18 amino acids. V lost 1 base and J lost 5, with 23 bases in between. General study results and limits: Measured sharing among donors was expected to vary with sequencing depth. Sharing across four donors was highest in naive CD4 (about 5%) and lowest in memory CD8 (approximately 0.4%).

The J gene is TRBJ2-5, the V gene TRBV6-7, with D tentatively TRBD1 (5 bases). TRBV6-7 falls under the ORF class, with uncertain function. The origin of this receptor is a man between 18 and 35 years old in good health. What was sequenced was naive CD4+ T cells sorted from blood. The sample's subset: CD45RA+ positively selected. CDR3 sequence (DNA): TGTGCCAGCAGTTACTTGAGGATGACAGTATTAGGTGTGGAGACCCAGTACTTC. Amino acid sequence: CASSYLRMTVLGVETQYF.